This TCR beta chain came from a study of OX40 agonist ivuxolimab in advanced cancers. Background on the study: Ivuxolimab is an agonistic anti-OX40 (CD134) antibody, and patients were treated with it.

The data were produced by immunoSEQ multiplex PCR, yet TCRdb's version contains in-frame clones alone and is incomplete. The sample holds tens of thousands of clones, 90% seen once. Germline CDR1 MDHEN, CDR2 SYDVKM. The CDR3 consists of 15 residues. V was shortened by 6 bases and J by 6 bases, with 17 bases between the two germline ends. This chain uses TRBV28 with TRBJ1-4, with D tentatively TRBD1 (5 bases). The source of this sequence is an adult with an advanced solid tumor such as melanoma, head and neck, liver or kidney cancer. The sample consisted of CD4+ or CD8+ T cells sorted from blood, taken in a trial of the OX40 agonist ivuxolimab. CDR3 DNA sequence: TGTGCCAGCAGCCCGGGGGGAGGGAGGGATGAAAAACTGTTTTTT. Its protein product is CASSPGGGRDEKLFF.